This T cell receptor (beta chain) is drawn from a study of T cell repertoires and HLA-DP antigens. There are 15 residues in the CDR3. V shed 4 bases and J 4 bases; nucleotides not matched to a gene: 7. CDR1 is MNHNS and CDR2 is SASEGT in the germline V gene. This clone was recorded once. Its matching antigen is unknown. Untouched CD4+ T cells were bead-isolated at approximately 98% purity. Points from the study as a whole: Against one allele, clones undetected before culture averaged about 34%; against the other, 50.6%.

Primers targeted 54 TRBV and 13 TRBJ segments. Pre-culture CD4+ samples were sequenced deeply, targeting hundreds of thousands of T cell genomes. Assay used: immunoSEQ multiplex PCR; TCRdb lists only in-frame clones, some missing. The sample has over 100,000 clones; almost 95% are singletons. The sequence was obtained from a young woman in good health and CMV-seronegative. Sequencing input: CD4+ T cells from PBMCs. The rearrangement joins TRBV6-1 to TRBJ2-7, with TRBD1 identical over 10 bases. The CDR3 spells CASSGSRQGAYEQYF. The DNA for the CDR3 is TGTGCCAGCAGTGGATCGAGACAGGGGGCATACGAGCAGTACTTC.